Each of the 9 T cell receptor beta chains below was sequenced from the same sample in a study of cytomegalovirus exposure and HLA in healthy donors. Vbeta (60) and Jbeta (13) primers were used in the PCR. Using immunoSEQ multiplex PCR, the repertoire was profiled, and TCRdb retains in-frame clones only, with some absent. Found here are about 170,000 clones, about 75% of them singletons; the top ten hold around 2.1%. Sequenced material: PBMCs. These receptors were obtained from a female donor in good health and CMV-seronegative.

CDR3 residues: CASSRQVEFYNEQFF. DNA for the CDR3: TGTGCCAGCAGTAGACAGGTGGAGTTCTACAATGAGCAGTTCTTC. The chain is built from TRBV2 and TRBJ2-1; possibly TRBD1 for D (6 bases). The germline V gene encodes CDR1 SNHLY and CDR2 FYNNEI. Trimming stripped 5 bases from V and 3 bases from J, with 14 bases between. The CDR3 totals 15 residues.

The V gene is TRBV7-8, the J gene TRBJ2-1, with 10 bases identical to TRBD2. J was trimmed by 6 bases and V by 1 base; bases with no gene match: 6. The CDR3 length is 16 residues. Per germline, CDR1 SGHVS and CDR2 FQNEAQ. CDR3 nucleotides: TGTGCCAGCAGCTTAGGTCGGCTAGCGGGGGTCAATGAGCAGTTCTTC. Translating gives CASSLGRLAGVNEQFF. The whole variable domain, filled in from reference TRBV7-8 and TRBJ2-1, reads GAGVSQSPRYKVAKRGQDVALRCDPISGHVSLFWYQQALGQGPEFLTYFQNEAQLDKSGLPSDRFFAERPEGSVSTLKIQRTQQEDSAVYLCASSLGRLAGVNEQFFGPGTRLTVL.

The genes are TRBV6-6 and TRBJ1-6; D possibly corresponds to TRBD1 (6 bases). V was trimmed by 0 bases and J by 5 bases, leaving 8 bases between them. Germline V lookup: CDR1 MNHNY, CDR2 SVGAGI (reference sequence). The CDR3 sequence is 15 residues long. The CDR3 nucleotides are TGTGCCAGCAGTTACTCGACAGGAAATAATTCACCCCTCCACTTT. Translated: CASSYSTGNNSPLHF.

The rearrangement links TRBV7-8 to TRBJ2-7, with 9 nucleotides matching TRBD1. The CDR3 loop spans 14 amino acids. CDR1 and CDR2 from the germline V gene are SGHVS and FQNEAQ. V lost 5 bases, J lost 0 bases, and 2 bases stayed unmatched. As DNA, the CDR3 is TGTGCCAGCAGCCCGACAGGGGGCTCCTACGAGCAGTACTTC. This codes for CASSPTGGSYEQYF.

This clone was found once. CDR3 sequence reads: CASSDGTEGTEAFF. The CDR3, as DNA: TGTGCCAGCAGTGACGGGACAGAAGGCACTGAAGCTTTCTTT. This chain links TRBV25-1 with TRBJ1-1; 7 bases fit TRBD1. The CDR3 covers 14 residues. After removal of 3 bases from V and 4 bases from J, the junction contained 5 bases not matched to a gene. Germline CDR1 is MGHDK and CDR2 is SYGVNS.

The rearrangement joins TRBV11-3 to TRBJ2-7, with TRBD1 matching over 7 bases. This CDR3 has 13 amino acids. The ends lost 5 bases at V and 0 bases at J; junction bases unmatched: 1. The V gene's germline CDR1 is SGHNT and CDR2 YENEEA. The DNA for the CDR3 is TGTGCCAGCAGCCGGGACAGCTCCTACGAGCAGTACTTC. As protein: CASSRDSSYEQYF.

The chain has TRBV7-9 and TRBJ2-5; TRBD2 aligns across 9 bases. The J segment lost 4 bases and the V segment lost 5 bases, leaving 5 bases of the junction unmatched. Germline lookup yields CDR1 SEHNR and CDR2 FQNEAQ (reference sequence). The CDR3 covers 14 residues. The CDR3, as DNA: TGTGCCAGCAGCCGAAATAGCGGGGGAGAGACCCAGTACTTC. Translation: CASSRNSGGETQYF. Complete variable domain (other parts from reference TRBV7-9 and TRBJ2-5): DTGVSQNPRHKITKRGQNVTFRCDPISEHNRLYWYRQTLGQGPEFLTYFQNEAQLEKSRLLSDRFSAERPKGSFSTLEIQRTEQGDSAMYLCASSRNSGGETQYFGPGTRLLVL.

This clone was found once. This chain joins TRBV28 and TRBJ1-2; D uncertain. The V end was cut by 6 bases, the J end by 3 bases, with 8 bases between. Germline CDR1 MDHEN, CDR2 SYDVKM. The CDR3 sequence is 12 residues long. The CDR3 DNA follows: TGTGCCAGCAGCGGAGTGGACTATGGCTACACCTTC. As protein: CASSGVDYGYTF.

The chain joins TRBV5-1 to TRBJ1-2, with TRBD1 matching 9 bases. The germline V gene has CDR1 SGHRS and CDR2 YFSETQ. V lost 6 bases and J lost 8; bases outside the gene matches: 8. The CDR3 runs to 13 residues. In DNA form, the CDR3 reads TGCGCCAGCACAACACAGGGGGCTCTCGGCTACACCTTC. This sequence encodes CASTTQGALGYTF.